This record covers a single T cell receptor beta chain. Trimming removed 9 bases from V and 6 bases from J, with 8 bases in between. This CDR3 comprises 11 residues. Germline V gives CDR1 LNHNV, CDR2 YYDKDF (reference sequence). The data belong to a study of blood T cell repertoires in COVID-19. Across the study: Specimens from acute and convalescent COVID-19 originated in the United States, Italy and Spain. T cells, B-cell-depleted T cells, or PBMCs provided the cDNA or gDNA that served as material.

How the authors handled the data: Reference gene primer amplification yielded estimated nucleated cell counts. The data were produced by immunoSEQ multiplex PCR, yet TCRdb's version contains in-frame clones alone and is incomplete. V, J and clone size were drawn from that table, and D and trimming were deduced from the DNA. The data show more than 90,000 clones, around 85% seen once. Sequencing was done on a sample of peripheral blood. This receptor was identified in a man at least 80 years old with acute or convalescent COVID-19. This chain links TRBV15 with TRBJ1-4; tentatively, D is TRBD1 (5 bases). The CDR3, as DNA: TGTGCCACTGGACACTATGAAAAACTGTTTTTT. This gives the protein CATGHYEKLFF.